A single sample gave rise to the 7 T cell receptor beta chains below, sequenced in a study of T cells in Graves' hyperthyroidism and ophthalmopathy (dated 2019 in TCRdb). Receptor libraries were prepared by multiplex PCR. Sequencing instrument: Illumina HiSeq 2000. The TCR beta CDR3 regions were amplified from RNA transcripts. The TCR CDR3 was subjected to a first round of RT-PCR using the HTBI primer set and the Qiagen OneStep RT-PCR kit. The raw public data were reprocessed by TCRdb itself: fastp quality trimming at Q25, MiXCR clonotype calling, in-frame beta chains only. Every entry covers one CDR3 protein and lists the most common genes and DNA from its rows. For this sample the table gives more than 600,000 distinct CDR3 sequences, of which roughly 17% were detected only once. Under 9.5% of the sample belongs to the ten largest clones. Sequencing used blood. The receptors stem from a man between 18 and 35 years old with Graves' hyperthyroidism.

This chain uses TRBV20-1 with TRBJ1-2; no clear D. The CDR3 extends over 13 amino acids. CDR1 is DFQATT and CDR2 is SNEGSKA in the germline V gene (reference sequence). With 0 bases removed from V and 6 bases from J, the gap between germline ends came to 11 bases. The CDR3 sequence is CSAREDYGNGYTF. In DNA form, the CDR3 reads TGCAGTGCTAGAGAGGATTACGGGAATGGCTACACCTTC.

This clonotype has at least ten counts. The rearrangement links TRBV30 to TRBJ1-4; D is unclear. The CDR3 totals 12 residues. With 2 bases removed from V and 5 bases from J, the gap between germline ends came to 6 bases. The germline gives CDR1 GTSNPN, CDR2 SVGIG (reference sequence). The DNA for the CDR3 is TGTGCCTGGAGTACAGCAAATGAAAAACTGTTTTTT. Encoded protein: CAWSTANEKLFF.

This clonotype was seen a handful of times. The rearrangement links TRBV7-9 to TRBJ1-4, with D possibly matching TRBD1 (5 bases). The CDR3 has 14 amino acids. The V end lost 5 bases, the J end lost 2 bases, and 9 bases lay between the germline ends. Germline CDR1 is SEHNR and CDR2 is FQNEAQ (reference sequence). CDR3 DNA: TGTGCCAGCAGCCGGGGGATTACTAATGAAAAACTGTTTTTT. Its protein is CASSRGITNEKLFF.

This clonotype was detected only a few times. The chain links TRBV18 to TRBJ2-4; 8 bases fit TRBD2. Trimming removed 6 bases from V and 6 bases from J; junction bases left unmatched: 10. This CDR3 has 15 residues. Germline V CDR1 and CDR2: KGHSH, LQKENI. The CDR3 here is CASSLSGGPVNIQYF. DNA of the CDR3: TGTGCCAGCTCGCTGTCGGGAGGGCCGGTAAACATTCAGTACTTC.

The rearrangement uses TRBV12-3 or TRBV12-4 and TRBJ2-1; 7 nucleotides agree with TRBD2. J lost 15 bases, V lost 2 bases, and 7 bases had no gene match. The CDR3 loop spans 12 amino acids. CDR3 sequence (DNA): TGTGCCAGCAGTTTAACCAGCGGGGAAGGGTTCTTC. This gives the protein CASSLTSGEGFF.

The J gene is TRBJ2-7, the V gene TRBV4-3; TRBD1 aligns across 11 bases. Germline CDR1 and CDR2: LGHNA and YSLEER. V was clipped by 0 bases and J by 3 bases; unmatched bases: 4. This CDR3 region has 16 residues. This CDR3 is CASSQDAGTGGYEQYF. CDR3 DNA: TGCGCCAGCAGCCAAGATGCAGGGACAGGGGGCTACGAGCAGTACTTC.

This clonotype occurred many times. As DNA, the CDR3 is TGTGCCAGCAGAGGACACGGACCGCCGGGGGAGACCCAGTACTTC. It encodes CASRGHGPPGETQYF. The chain links TRBV28 to TRBJ2-5; the D call may be TRBD1 or TRBD2 (5 bases each). The CDR3 contains 15 residues. Looked up from germline, CDR1 is MDHEN and CDR2 is SYDVKM. V lost 6 bases, J lost 5 bases, and 19 bases lay in between.